This TCR beta chain was sequenced during a study of vaccination and CD4 T cells after COVID-19. Study-level results: Post-vaccination, and not before, a median approximately 86% of reactive clones appeared in convalescent patients.

Sequencing of DNA taken from cultured CD4+ T cells relied on the Oncomine TCR Beta short-read assay. Genomic DNA from cultured CD4+ T cells was extracted. TCRdb re-derived calls from the PCR reads in MiXCR, one entry per CDR3 protein. The table shows more than 12,000 distinct CDR3 sequences, with roughly 50% occurring only once. Trimming removed 5 bases from V and 10 bases from J, with 12 bases in between. Germline V gives CDR1 MNHEY, CDR2 SMNVEV (reference sequence). The CDR3 is 12 residues long. Treatment defined: roughly 11-day PBMC culture with coronavirus spike peptide pools or control peptides (ViraFEST assay). Fresh IL-2 medium replaced half the culture medium on days 3 and 7. Points on this clonotype: What it binds is not known.

The sequencing input was CD4+ T cells from blood, cultured in vitro. The origin of this receptor is a human donor who had recovered from COVID-19. The rearrangement joins TRBV27 to TRBJ2-4; tentative D call: TRBD1 (5 bases). This CDR3 is CASSKQDGIQYF. The CDR3 bases are TGTGCCAGCAGTAAACAGGACGGGATTCAGTACTTC.